This T cell receptor (beta chain) was profiled in a study of T cells of healthy individuals. At least ten counts were recorded for this clonotype. Using its own MiXCR run on the 5' RACE reads, TCRdb lists one record per CDR3 protein. The sample consists of fewer than 90,000 distinct CDR3 sequences, about 5.5% of them appearing once. The CDR3 is made up of 13 amino acids. Trimming removed 4 bases at V and 2 bases at J, with 9 bases between. Germline V lookup: CDR1 SQVTM, CDR2 ANQGSEA. This TCR was sampled from a female donor in good health. The chain joins TRBV29-1 to TRBJ1-5; TRBD1 might be the D (5 bases). The CDR3 DNA sequence: TGCAGCGTTGGCCGGGACCGCAATCAGCCCCAGCATTTT. It yields the protein CSVGRDRNQPQHF.